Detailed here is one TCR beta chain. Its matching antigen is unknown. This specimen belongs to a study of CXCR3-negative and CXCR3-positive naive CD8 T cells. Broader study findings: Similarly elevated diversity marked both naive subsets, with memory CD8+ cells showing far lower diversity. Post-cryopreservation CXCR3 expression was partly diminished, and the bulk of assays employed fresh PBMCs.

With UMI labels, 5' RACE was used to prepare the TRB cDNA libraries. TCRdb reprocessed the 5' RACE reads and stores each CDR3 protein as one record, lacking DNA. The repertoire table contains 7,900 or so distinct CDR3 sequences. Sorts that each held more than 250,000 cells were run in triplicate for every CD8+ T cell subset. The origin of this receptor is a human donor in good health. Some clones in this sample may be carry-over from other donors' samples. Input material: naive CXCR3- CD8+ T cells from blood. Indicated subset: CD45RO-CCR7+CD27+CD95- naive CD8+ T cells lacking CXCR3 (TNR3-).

This CDR3 is CASRSTVQETQYF. The V call is TRBV28, the J call TRBJ2-5. CDR1 is MDHEN and CDR2 is SYDVKM in the germline V gene. The CDR3 loop spans 13 amino acids.